The present entry profiles one TCR beta chain with its context. Antigen unknown. CDR3 length equals 13 residues. The ends were cut back, 3 bases at V and 8 bases at J, with 13 bases in the middle. CDR1 is LNHDA and CDR2 is SQIVND in the germline V gene (reference sequence). This sample is drawn from a study of CD8 T cells in Susac syndrome. Reverse transcription of roughly 0.5 to 1 ug RNA was carried out with random hexamers. TCRdb re-called the immunoSEQ multiplex PCR reads through MiXCR, storing one row per CDR3 protein. The sample holds fewer than 200,000 distinct CDR3 sequences, approximately 93% seen once. Study-wide points: The study recognized that the number of individuals in its TCR sequencing and HLA analysis was relatively small.

The chain recombines TRBV19 with TRBJ1-1; D is undetermined. The source material was CD4+ T cells from PBMCs. The TCR originated in a human donor in good health. This chain's CDR3 is CASSISVGPEAFF. DNA for the CDR3: TGTGCCAGTAGTATCTCGGTAGGGCCCGAAGCTTTCTTT.